This T cell receptor (beta chain) is drawn from a study of shared clonotypes between healthy human individuals. General study findings and limits: Only a few donors were included, so the genetic and exposure-history diversity represented was limited.

J was trimmed by 8 bases and V by 6 bases; bases with no gene match: 12. CDR1 and CDR2 from the germline V gene are MDHEN and SYDVKM. The CDR3 extends over 17 amino acids. Deep-level running was used for the assay. Original methodology: ImmunoSEQ output lacked quality scores and full-length reads, limiting matched filtering. Assay: immunoSEQ multiplex PCR; the TCRdb copy retains only in-frame clones and omits some. The V and J calls and clone size are taken from that table; D and trimming were inferred from the DNA. The sample consists of approximately 470,000 clones, approximately 81% of them appearing once. In the case of this clone: Its target is unknown.

The rearrangement links TRBV28 to TRBJ2-4; TRBD2 aligns across 14 bases. Sequenced: PBMCs. This TCR was sampled from a woman between 35 and 50 years old in good health. Some clones in this sample may be carry-over from other donors' samples. CDR3 sequence: CASRIRLAGGRGDIQYF. CDR3 nucleotide sequence: TGTGCCAGCAGAATTCGACTAGCGGGAGGGCGAGGGGACATTCAGTACTTC.